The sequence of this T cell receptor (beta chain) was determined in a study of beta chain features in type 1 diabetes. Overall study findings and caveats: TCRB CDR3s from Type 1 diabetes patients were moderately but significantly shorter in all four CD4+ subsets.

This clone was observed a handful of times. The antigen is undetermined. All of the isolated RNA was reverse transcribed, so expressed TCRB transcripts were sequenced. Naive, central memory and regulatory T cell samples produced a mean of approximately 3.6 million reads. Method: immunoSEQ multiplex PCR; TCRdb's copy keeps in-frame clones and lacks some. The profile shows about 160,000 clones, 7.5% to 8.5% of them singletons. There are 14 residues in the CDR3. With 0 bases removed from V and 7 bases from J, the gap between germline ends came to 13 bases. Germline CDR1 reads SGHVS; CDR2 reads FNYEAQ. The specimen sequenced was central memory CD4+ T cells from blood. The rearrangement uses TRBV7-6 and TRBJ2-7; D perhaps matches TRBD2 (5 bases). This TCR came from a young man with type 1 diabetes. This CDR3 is CASSLAKGSGEQYF. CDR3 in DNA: TGTGCCAGCAGCTTAGCTAAGGGCTCGGGAGAGCAGTACTTC. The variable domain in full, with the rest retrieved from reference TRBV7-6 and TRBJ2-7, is GAGVSQSPRYKVTKRGQDVALRCDPISGHVSLYWYRQALGQGPEFLTYFNYEAQQDKSGLPNDRFSAERPEGSISTLTIQRTEQRDSAMYRCASSLAKGSGEQYFGPGTRLTVT.